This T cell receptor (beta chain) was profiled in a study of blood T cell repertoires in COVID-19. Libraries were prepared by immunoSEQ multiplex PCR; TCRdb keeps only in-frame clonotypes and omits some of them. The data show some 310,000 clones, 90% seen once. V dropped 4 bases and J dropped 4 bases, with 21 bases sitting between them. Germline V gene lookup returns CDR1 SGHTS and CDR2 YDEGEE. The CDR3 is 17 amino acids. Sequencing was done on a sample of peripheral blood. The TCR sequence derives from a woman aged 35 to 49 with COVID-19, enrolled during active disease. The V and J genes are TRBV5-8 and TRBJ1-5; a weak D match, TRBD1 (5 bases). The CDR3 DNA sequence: TGTGCCAGCAGCGCTCGCGGGGGGGGGTGGATAAATCAGCCCCAGCATTTT. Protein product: CASSARGGGWINQPQHF. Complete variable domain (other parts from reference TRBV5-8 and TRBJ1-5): EAGVTQSPTHLIKTRGQQATLRCSPISGHTSVYWYQQALGLGLQFLLWYDEGEERNRGNFPPRFSGRQFPNYSSELNVNALELEDSALYLCASSARGGGWINQPQHFGDGTRLSIL.